This is a list of T cell receptor beta chains from one sample in a study of T-cell memory formation after mild COVID-19. In TCRdb, the 5' RACE reads were re-called with MiXCR into one record per CDR3 protein. The sample carries a few hundred thousand distinct CDR3 sequences, 20% to 25% recorded once. The sequenced sample consisted of PBMCs or a T cell subset sorted from them (not recorded which). The source of these receptors is an adult woman who had mild COVID-19 (a few samples of this study predate the infection). Cell type and time point are not known. Both conserved end residues are part of each CDR3. A D gene is named only where the DNA matches it firmly. Only some rows state a clone size, as once, few, many or a class for expanded clones.

V,size,J,D,DNA,CDR3
TRBV3-1,.,TRBJ2-1,TRBD2,TGTGCCAGCAGCCAAGAGGGACTAGCGATCTACAATGAGCAGTTCTTC,CASSQEGLAIYNEQFF
TRBV11-2,many,TRBJ2-3,.,TGTGCCAGCAACAATAAGGGGGTTGATACGCAGTATTTT,CASNNKGVDTQYF
TRBV6-6,.,TRBJ1-2,TRBD1,TGTGCCAGCAGTTCCGGACAGGACAACTATGGCTACACCTTC,CASSSGQDNYGYTF
TRBV7-9,few,TRBJ2-2,.,TGTGCCAGCAGCTTTCATGCAAACAGGGAGCTGTTTTTT,CASSFHANRELFF
TRBV5-1,few,TRBJ2-7,TRBD2,TGCGCCAGCAAAGCGGGAGGGCCATACGACGAGCAGTACTTC,CASKAGGPYDEQYF
TRBV12-3/TRBV12-4,.,TRBJ2-3,TRBD2,TGTGCCAGCAGTTTTCGGGAGGGCGATACGCAGTATTTT,CASSFREGDTQYF
TRBV6-6,.,TRBJ2-7,.,TGTGCCAGCAGTTACACGGACCGATACGAGCAGTACTTC,CASSYTDRYEQYF
TRBV7-7,.,TRBJ2-7,.,TGTGCCAGCAGCCTAGGGAGACAGTACGAGCAGTACTTC,CASSLGRQYEQYF
TRBV24-1,few,TRBJ1-2,.,TGTGCCACCAGTGATTCTTTCCAGATTTATGGCTACACCTTC,CATSDSFQIYGYTF
TRBV5-6,few,TRBJ2-5,.,TGTGCCAGCAGCTTGGGCCGGGACCGGGAGAACTTC,CASSLGRDRENF
TRBV7-2,many,TRBJ2-5,TRBD2,TGTGCCAGCAGCTTAGCGCGTACTAGCGGGAGTGAAACCCAGTACTTC,CASSLARTSGSETQYF
TRBV7-6,few,TRBJ2-5,.,TGTGCCAGCAGCCCCTCTCCGGTACTGCGAGAGACCCAGTACTTC,CASSPSPVLRETQYF
TRBV30,.,TRBJ2-7,TRBD1,TGTGCCTGGAGTGGAGTGACAGGGGTAATTGAGCAGTACTTC,CAWSGVTGVIEQYF
TRBV12-3/TRBV12-4,.,TRBJ2-7,.,TGTGCCAGCAGTCGGGGGCCTCGGTCCTACGAGCAGTACTTC,CASSRGPRSYEQYF
TRBV5-4,.,TRBJ2-2,TRBD2,TGTGCCAGCTTCTCCGGCGGGGGAGCGAACACCGGGGAGCTGTTTTTT,CASFSGGGANTGELFF
TRBV11-2,.,TRBJ2-5,.,TGTGCCAGCAGCACGGGACCGAACGTAGAAGAGACCCAGTACTTC,CASSTGPNVEETQYF
TRBV19,.,TRBJ1-1,TRBD1,TGTGCCACCCGGGACAGGGCGAACACTGAAGCTTTCTTT,CATRDRANTEAFF
TRBV7-2,.,TRBJ2-7,TRBD1,TGTGCCAGCGGAAAGGGACAGGGGCTATCCTACGAGCAGTACTTC,CASGKGQGLSYEQYF
TRBV9,few,TRBJ2-1,.,TGTGCCAGCAGCGTAGCCCAGACCTACAATGAGCAGTTCTTC,CASSVAQTYNEQFF
TRBV7-9,.,TRBJ1-1,.,TGTGCCAGCAGGAACCCGGGATCGGGCACTGAAGCTTTCTTT,CASRNPGSGTEAFF
TRBV3-1,.,TRBJ1-1,.,TGTGCCAGCAGCCAAGAAGAGGGGATCGACACTGAAGCTTTCTTT,CASSQEEGIDTEAFF
TRBV7-9,.,TRBJ2-3,TRBD1,TGTGCCAGCAGCTCGACAGGGGGTTCAACAGATACGCAGTATTTT,CASSSTGGSTDTQYF
TRBV20-1,few,TRBJ1-5,TRBD1,TGCAGTGCCCGGACAGGGGGGAATGGCAATCAGCCCCAGCATTTT,CSARTGGNGNQPQHF
TRBV20-1,.,TRBJ2-5,.,TGCAGTGCTAGAGGCCCAGCAGCCCGGGAGACCCAGTACTTC,CSARGPAARETQYF
TRBV7-9,.,TRBJ2-2,.,TGTGCCAGCAGCTTAGGCGGCCGGGAGCTGTTTTTT,CASSLGGRELFF
TRBV18,.,TRBJ1-2,TRBD1,TGTGCCAGCTCACCGGAGGGACAGAGTAACTATGGCTACACCTTC,CASSPEGQSNYGYTF
TRBV29-1,few,TRBJ1-5,TRBD1,TGCAGCGCTGGACAGGGGAGGAATCAGCCCCAGCATTTT,CSAGQGRNQPQHF
TRBV5-1,.,TRBJ2-4,.,TGCGCCAGCAGCTTGGAAAGGGCGACACACAACATTCAGTACTTC,CASSLERATHNIQYF
TRBV15,.,TRBJ2-3,TRBD2,TGTGCCACCAGCAGAGATCGTATGCTAGCGGGAGATACGCAGTATTTT,CATSRDRMLAGDTQYF
TRBV12-3/TRBV12-4,.,TRBJ2-7,.,TGTGCCAGCAGTTTCCTCGGGGGACGGATCTACGAGCAGTACTTC,CASSFLGGRIYEQYF
TRBV7-9,.,TRBJ1-2,.,TGTGCCAGCAGCTCTCAGAGGGGTGTTCACTATGGCTACACCTTC,CASSSQRGVHYGYTF
TRBV5-1,.,TRBJ1-6,.,TGCGCCAGCAGCTTGACCCCCGCCGAACCCCTCCACTTT,CASSLTPAEPLHF
TRBV20-1,few,TRBJ1-1,TRBD1,TGCAGTGCTAGAGATTTGACAGGGGCCCTTGGTGAGACTGAAGCTTTCTTT,CSARDLTGALGETEAFF
TRBV29-1,.,TRBJ1-1,.,TGCAGCGTTGGGGTGACCACTGAAGCTTTCTTT,CSVGVTTEAFF
TRBV5-8,.,TRBJ2-7,TRBD1,TGTGCCAGCAGCTTGGCCGGGACAGGGGGTTTCGAGCAGTACTTC,CASSLAGTGGFEQYF
TRBV6-5,.,TRBJ1-2,.,TGTGCCAGCAGTTACGATTCGGGGTGCTACACCTTC,CASSYDSGCYTF
TRBV6-5,few,TRBJ1-1,.,TGTGCCAGCAGTTACGTGGGGAATCCGAACACTGAAGCTTTCTTT,CASSYVGNPNTEAFF
TRBV19,.,TRBJ2-2,TRBD1,TGTGCCTCCGGACGGACAGGGGCGAACACCGGGGAGCTGTTTTTT,CASGRTGANTGELFF
TRBV7-2,.,TRBJ2-3,TRBD2,TGTGCCAGCAGCTTAGCTGGGACTAGCGGGGCCATTATGCAGTATTTT,CASSLAGTSGAIMQYF